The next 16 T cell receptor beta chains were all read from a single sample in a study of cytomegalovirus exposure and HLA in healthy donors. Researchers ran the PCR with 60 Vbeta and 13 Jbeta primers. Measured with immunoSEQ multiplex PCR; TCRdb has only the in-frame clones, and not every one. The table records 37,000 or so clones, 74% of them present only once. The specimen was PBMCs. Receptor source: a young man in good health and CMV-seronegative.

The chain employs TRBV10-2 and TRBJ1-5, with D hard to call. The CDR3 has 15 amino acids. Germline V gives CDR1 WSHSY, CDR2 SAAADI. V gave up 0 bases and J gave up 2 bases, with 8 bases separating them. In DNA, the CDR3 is TGCGCCAGCAGTGAGTCAGCAACTGGCAATCAGCCCCAGCATTTT. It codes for CASSESATGNQPQHF.

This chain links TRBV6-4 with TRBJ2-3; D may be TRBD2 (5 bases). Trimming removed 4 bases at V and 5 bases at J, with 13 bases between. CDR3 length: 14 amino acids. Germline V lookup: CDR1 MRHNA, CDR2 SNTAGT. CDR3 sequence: CASSGKGGGDTQYF. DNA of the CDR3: TGTGCCAGCAGTGGAAAGGGCGGAGGAGATACGCAGTATTTT.

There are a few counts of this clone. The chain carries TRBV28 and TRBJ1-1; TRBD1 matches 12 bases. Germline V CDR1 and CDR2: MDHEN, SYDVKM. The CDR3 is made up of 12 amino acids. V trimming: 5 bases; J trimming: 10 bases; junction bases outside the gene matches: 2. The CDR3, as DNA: TGTGCCAGCAGTCCGGGACAGGGGGCAGCTTTCTTT. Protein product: CASSPGQGAAFF.

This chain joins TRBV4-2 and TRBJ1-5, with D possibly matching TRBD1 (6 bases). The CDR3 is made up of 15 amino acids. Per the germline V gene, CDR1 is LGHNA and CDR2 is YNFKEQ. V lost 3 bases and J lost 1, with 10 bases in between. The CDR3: CASSHRQESNQPQHF. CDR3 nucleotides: TGTGCCAGCAGCCATAGACAGGAGAGCAATCAGCCCCAGCATTTT.

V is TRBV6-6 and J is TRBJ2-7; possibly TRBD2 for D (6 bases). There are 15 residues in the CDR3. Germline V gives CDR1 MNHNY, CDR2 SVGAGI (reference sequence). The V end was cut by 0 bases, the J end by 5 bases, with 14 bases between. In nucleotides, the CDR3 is TGTGCCAGCAGTTACTCAACGGGACGACTAGACGAGCAGTACTTC. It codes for CASSYSTGRLDEQYF.

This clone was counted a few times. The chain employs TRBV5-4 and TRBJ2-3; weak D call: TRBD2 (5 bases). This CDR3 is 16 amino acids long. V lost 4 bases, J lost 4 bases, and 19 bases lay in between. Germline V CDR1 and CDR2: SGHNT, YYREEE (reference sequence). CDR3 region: CASSLGRGSSADTQYF. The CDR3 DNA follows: TGTGCCAGCAGCCTGGGTCGAGGGAGTAGCGCAGATACGCAGTATTTT.

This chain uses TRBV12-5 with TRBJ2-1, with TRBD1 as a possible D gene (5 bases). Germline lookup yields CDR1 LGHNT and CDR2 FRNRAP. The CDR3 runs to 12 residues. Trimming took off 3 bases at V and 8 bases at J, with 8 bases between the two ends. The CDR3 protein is CASGFQGDEQFF. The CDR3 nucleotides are TGTGCTAGTGGTTTTCAGGGCGATGAGCAGTTCTTC.

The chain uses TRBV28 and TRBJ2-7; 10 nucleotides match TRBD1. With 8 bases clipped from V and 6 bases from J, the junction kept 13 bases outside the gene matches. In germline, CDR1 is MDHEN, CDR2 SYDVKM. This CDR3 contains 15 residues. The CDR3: CASSTPGTGAGEQYF. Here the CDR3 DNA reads TGTGCCAGCTCAACGCCGGGGACAGGGGCGGGCGAGCAGTACTTC. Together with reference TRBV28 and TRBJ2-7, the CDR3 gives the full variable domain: DVKVTQSSRYLVKRTGEKVFLECVQDMDHENMFWYRQDPGLGLRLIYFSYDVKMKEKGDIPEGYSVSREKKERFSLILESASTNQTSMYLCASSTPGTGAGEQYFGPGTRLTVT.

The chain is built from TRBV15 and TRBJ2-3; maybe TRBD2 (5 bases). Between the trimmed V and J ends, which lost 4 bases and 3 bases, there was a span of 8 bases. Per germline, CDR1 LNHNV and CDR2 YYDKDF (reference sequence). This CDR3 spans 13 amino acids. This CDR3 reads CATSTRRTDTQYF. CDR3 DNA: TGTGCCACCAGCACCCGGAGGACAGATACGCAGTATTTT.

The CDR3 region has the DNA TGTGCCAGCAGTGAATCACTAGCTCCTCTTTCCTACAATGAGCAGTTCTTC. Protein product: CASSESLAPLSYNEQFF. The chain uses TRBV25-1 and TRBJ2-1, with D possibly being TRBD2 (6 bases). The CDR3 has 17 residues. V lost 1 base to trimming and J lost 1 base, with 14 bases between them. Germline V lookup: CDR1 MGHDK, CDR2 SYGVNS. The variable domain in full, completed from reference TRBV25-1 and TRBJ2-1, reads EADIYQTPRYLVIGTGKKITLECSQTMGHDKMYWYQQDPGMELHLIHYSYGVNSTEKGDLSSESTVSRIRTEHFPLTLESARPSHTSQYLCASSESLAPLSYNEQFFGPGTRLTVL.

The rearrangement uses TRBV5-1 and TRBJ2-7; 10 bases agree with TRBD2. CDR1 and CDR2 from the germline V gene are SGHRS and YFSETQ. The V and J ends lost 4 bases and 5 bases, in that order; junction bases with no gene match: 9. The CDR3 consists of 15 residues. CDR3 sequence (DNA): TGCGCCAGCAGCAAGGGGGCTAGCGGGAGTAACGAGCAGTACTTC. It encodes CASSKGASGSNEQYF.

CDR3 in amino acids: CASSYSSHSSYEQYF. CDR3 coding DNA: TGTGCCAGCAGTTACTCGAGCCATAGCAGTTACGAGCAGTACTTC. This chain connects TRBV6-6 to TRBJ2-7; D not resolved. The CDR3 sequence is 15 residues long. Trimming removed 0 bases from V and 4 bases from J, with 13 bases in between. CDR1 is MNHNY, CDR2 SVGAGI, per germline (reference sequence).

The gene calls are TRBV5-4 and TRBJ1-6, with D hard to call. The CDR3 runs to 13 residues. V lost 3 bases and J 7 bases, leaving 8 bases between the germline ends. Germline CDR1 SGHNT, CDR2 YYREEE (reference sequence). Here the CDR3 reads CASSSQKNSPLHF. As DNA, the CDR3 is TGTGCCAGCAGCTCACAGAAAAATTCACCCCTCCACTTT. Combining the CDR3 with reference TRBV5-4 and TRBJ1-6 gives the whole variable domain ETGVTQSPTHLIKTRGQQVTLRCSSQSGHNTVSWYQQALGQGPQFIFQYYREEENGRGNFPPRFSGLQFPNYSSELNVNALELDDSALYLCASSSQKNSPLHFGNGTRLTVT.

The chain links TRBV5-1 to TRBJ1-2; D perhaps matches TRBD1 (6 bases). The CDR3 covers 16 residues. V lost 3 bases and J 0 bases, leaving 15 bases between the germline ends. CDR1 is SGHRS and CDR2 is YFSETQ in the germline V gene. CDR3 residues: CASSSTGKTSNYGYTF. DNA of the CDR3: TGCGCCAGCAGCTCAACAGGGAAGACCTCTAACTATGGCTACACCTTC.

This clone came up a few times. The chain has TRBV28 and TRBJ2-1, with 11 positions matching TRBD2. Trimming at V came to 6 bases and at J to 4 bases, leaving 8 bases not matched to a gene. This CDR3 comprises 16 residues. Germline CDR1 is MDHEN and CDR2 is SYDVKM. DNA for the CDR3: TGTGCCAGCAGAACAACTAGCGGGAGAAGGTACAATGAGCAGTTCTTC. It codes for CASRTTSGRRYNEQFF.

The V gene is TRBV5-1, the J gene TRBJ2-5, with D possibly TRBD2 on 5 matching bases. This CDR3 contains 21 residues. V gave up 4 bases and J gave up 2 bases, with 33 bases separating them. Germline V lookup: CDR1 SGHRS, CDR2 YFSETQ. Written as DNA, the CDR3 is TGCGCCAGCAGCCCCAATGTGGTTCGGGGAGCGATATCCCTGGGGCAAGAGACCCAGTACTTC. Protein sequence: CASSPNVVRGAISLGQETQYF.